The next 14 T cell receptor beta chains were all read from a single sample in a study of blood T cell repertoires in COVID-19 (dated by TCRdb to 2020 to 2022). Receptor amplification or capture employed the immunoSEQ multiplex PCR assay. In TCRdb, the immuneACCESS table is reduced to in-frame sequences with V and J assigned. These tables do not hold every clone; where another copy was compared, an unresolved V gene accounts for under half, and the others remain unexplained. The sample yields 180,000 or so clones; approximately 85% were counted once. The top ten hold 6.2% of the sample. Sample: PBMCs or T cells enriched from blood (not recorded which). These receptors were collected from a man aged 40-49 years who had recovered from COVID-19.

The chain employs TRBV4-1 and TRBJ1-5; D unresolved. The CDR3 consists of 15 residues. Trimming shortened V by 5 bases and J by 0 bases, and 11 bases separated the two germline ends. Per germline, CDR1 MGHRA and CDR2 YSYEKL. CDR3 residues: CASSNVRDSNQPQHF. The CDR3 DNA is TGCGCCAGCAGCAACGTGAGGGATAGCAATCAGCCCCAGCATTTT.

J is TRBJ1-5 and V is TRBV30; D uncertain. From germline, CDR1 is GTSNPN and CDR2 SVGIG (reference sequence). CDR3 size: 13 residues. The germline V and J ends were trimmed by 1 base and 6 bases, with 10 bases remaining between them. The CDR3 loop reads CAWSDSLLQPQHF. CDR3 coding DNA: TGTGCCTGGAGTGACAGTTTACTTCAGCCCCAGCATTTT.

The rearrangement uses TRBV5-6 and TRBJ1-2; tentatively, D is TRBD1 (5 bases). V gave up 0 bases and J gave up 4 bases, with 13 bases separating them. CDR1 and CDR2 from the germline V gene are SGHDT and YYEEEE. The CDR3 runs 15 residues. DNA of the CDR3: TGTGCCAGCAGCTTGGTGGGTCAGGGCAGCTATGGCTACACCTTC. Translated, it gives CASSLVGQGSYGYTF. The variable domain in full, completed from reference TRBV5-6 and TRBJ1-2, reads DAGVTQSPTHLIKTRGQQVTLRCSPKSGHDTVSWYQQALGQGPQFIFQYYEEEERQRGNFPDRFSGHQFPNYSSELNVNALLLGDSALYLCASSLVGQGSYGYTFGSGTRLTVV.

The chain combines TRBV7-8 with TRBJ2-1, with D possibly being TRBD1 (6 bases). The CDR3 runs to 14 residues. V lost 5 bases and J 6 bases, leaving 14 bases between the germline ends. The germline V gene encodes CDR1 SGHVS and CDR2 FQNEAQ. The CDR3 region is CASSPPSRGNEQFF. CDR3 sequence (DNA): TGTGCCAGCAGCCCCCCGTCCAGGGGCAATGAGCAGTTCTTC. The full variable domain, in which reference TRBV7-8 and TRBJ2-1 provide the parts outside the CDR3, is GAGVSQSPRYKVAKRGQDVALRCDPISGHVSLFWYQQALGQGPEFLTYFQNEAQLDKSGLPSDRFFAERPEGSVSTLKIQRTQQEDSAVYLCASSPPSRGNEQFFGPGTRLTVL.

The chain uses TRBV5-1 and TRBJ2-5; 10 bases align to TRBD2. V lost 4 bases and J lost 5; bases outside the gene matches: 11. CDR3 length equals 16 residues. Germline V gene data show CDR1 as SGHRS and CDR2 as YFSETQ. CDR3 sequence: CASSNPGAGGVETQYF. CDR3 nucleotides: TGCGCCAGCAGCAATCCAGGAGCGGGGGGGGTCGAGACCCAGTACTTC.

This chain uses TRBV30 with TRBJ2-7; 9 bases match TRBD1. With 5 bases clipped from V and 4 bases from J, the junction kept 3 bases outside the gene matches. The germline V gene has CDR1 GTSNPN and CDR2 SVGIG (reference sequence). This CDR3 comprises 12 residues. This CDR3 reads CAWDRGEYEQYF. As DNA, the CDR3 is TGTGCCTGGGACAGGGGGGAGTACGAGCAGTACTTC. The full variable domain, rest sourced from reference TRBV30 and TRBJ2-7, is SQTIHQWPATLVQPVGSPLSLECTVEGTSNPNLYWYRQAAGRGLQLLFYSVGIGQISSEVPQNLSASRPQDRQFILSSKKLLLSDSGFYLCAWDRGEYEQYFGPGTRLTVT.

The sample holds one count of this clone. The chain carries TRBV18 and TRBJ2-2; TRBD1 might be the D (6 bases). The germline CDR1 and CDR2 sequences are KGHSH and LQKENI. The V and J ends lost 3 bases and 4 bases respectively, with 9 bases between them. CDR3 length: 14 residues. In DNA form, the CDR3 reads TGTGCCAGCTCACCGGACAGAAGCACCGGGGAGCTGTTTTTT. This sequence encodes CASSPDRSTGELFF.

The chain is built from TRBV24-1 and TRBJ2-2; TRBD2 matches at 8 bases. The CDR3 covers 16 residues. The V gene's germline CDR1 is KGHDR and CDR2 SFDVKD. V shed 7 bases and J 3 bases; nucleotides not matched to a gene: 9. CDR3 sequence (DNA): TGTGCCACCAGCGCCGGGGGGGTGTGGGACACCGGGGAGCTGTTTTTT. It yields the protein CATSAGGVWDTGELFF.

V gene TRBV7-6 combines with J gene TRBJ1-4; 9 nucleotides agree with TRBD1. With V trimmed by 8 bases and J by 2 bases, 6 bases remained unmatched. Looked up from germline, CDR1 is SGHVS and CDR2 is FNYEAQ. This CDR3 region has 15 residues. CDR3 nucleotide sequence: TGTGCCAGCGGCCGAGGGACAGGGACTAATGAAAAACTGTTTTTT. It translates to CASGRGTGTNEKLFF.

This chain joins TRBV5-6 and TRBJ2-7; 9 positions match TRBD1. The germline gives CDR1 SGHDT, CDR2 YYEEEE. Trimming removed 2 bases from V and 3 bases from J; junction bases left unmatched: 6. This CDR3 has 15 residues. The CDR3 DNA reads TGTGCCAGCAGCTTACCCCGGGACAGGGACTACGAGCAGTACTTC. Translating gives CASSLPRDRDYEQYF.

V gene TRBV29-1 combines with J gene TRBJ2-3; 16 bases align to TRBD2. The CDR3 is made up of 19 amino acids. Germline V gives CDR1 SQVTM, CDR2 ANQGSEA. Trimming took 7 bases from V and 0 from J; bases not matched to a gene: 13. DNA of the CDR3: TGCAGCGGTCTAGGGACTAGCGGGGGGGCCGCGGTTAGCACAGATACGCAGTATTTT. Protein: CSGLGTSGGAAVSTDTQYF.

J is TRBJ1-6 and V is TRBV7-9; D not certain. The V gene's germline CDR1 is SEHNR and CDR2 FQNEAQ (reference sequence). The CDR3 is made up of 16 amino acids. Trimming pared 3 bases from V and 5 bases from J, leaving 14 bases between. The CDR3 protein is CASSFYGLENNSPLHF. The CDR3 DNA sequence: TGTGCCAGCAGCTTTTATGGACTGGAAAATAATTCACCCCTCCACTTT.

The CDR3 is CASTDRRGEPQHF. CDR3 bases: TGTGCCAGCACCGACAGACGGGGGGAGCCCCAGCATTTT. The rearrangement links TRBV2 to TRBJ1-5; maybe TRBD1 (5 bases). Germline V CDR1 and CDR2: SNHLY, FYNNEI. The CDR3 extends over 13 amino acids. V was clipped by 7 bases and J by 8 bases, with 15 bases between them. The full variable domain, in which reference TRBV2 and TRBJ1-5 provide the parts outside the CDR3, is EPEVTQTPSHQVTQMGQEVILRCVPISNHLYFYWYRQILGQKVEFLVSFYNNEISEKSEIFDDQFSVERPDGSNFTLKIRSTKLEDSAMYFCASTDRRGEPQHFGDGTRLSIL.

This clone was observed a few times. The CDR3 DNA sequence: TGCAGCGTGGCTGAGCGGGGGGCAGATACGCAGTATTTT. This sequence encodes CSVAERGADTQYF. The chain uses TRBV29-1 and TRBJ2-3; TRBD2 matches at 9 bases. CDR1 and CDR2 (germline): SQVTM, ANQGSEA. This CDR3 comprises 13 residues. The junction had 5 bases not matched to a gene; V was cut back by 6 bases and J by 4 bases.